The 9 T cell receptor beta chains given below trace back to one sample, sequenced in a study of vaccination and CD4 T cells after COVID-19. The treatment is: roughly 10-day PBMC culture with coronavirus spike peptide pools or control peptides (ViraFEST assay). Their specific antigens are unknown. An Oncomine TCR Beta short-read assay was used to sequence the DNA from cultured CD4+ T cells. TCRdb reanalysed the PCR reads using MiXCR and keeps one entry per CDR3 protein. The sample lists around 10,000 distinct CDR3 sequences; 44% were seen once. Sequencing used CD4+ T cells from blood, cultured in vitro. The receptors here all came from a human donor who had recovered from COVID-19.

In its sample, this clonotype was seen a few times. The chain couples TRBV2 to TRBJ2-2; D perhaps matches TRBD2 (5 bases). Germline V gives CDR1 SNHLY, CDR2 FYNNEI. The CDR3 contains 13 residues. V lost 4 bases and J 7 bases, leaving 10 bases between the germline ends. This CDR3 reads CASSVQEDGELFF. CDR3 nucleotides: TGTGCCAGCAGTGTTCAGGAGGACGGGGAGCTGTTTTTT.

There are a few counts of this clonotype. The chain recombines TRBV12-3 or TRBV12-4 with TRBJ1-6, with 7 bases fitting TRBD1. The CDR3 length is 13 residues. The junction had 4 bases not matched to a gene; V was cut back by 6 bases and J by 8 bases. CDR3 in DNA: TGTGCCAGCAGCCGTACAGGGGATTCACCCCTCCACTTT. Protein sequence: CASSRTGDSPLHF.

This sequence joins TRBV11-2 and TRBJ1-6; 8 bases align to TRBD1. With V trimmed by 1 base and J by 0 bases, 8 bases remained unmatched. In germline, CDR1 is SGHAT, CDR2 FQNNGV. This CDR3 region has 19 residues. CDR3 bases: TGTGCCAGCAGCTTAGGGGGAACAGGGGGGAGCTCCTATAATTCACCCCTCCACTTT. The encoded protein is CASSLGGTGGSSYNSPLHF.

CDR3 protein: CASSAGRTRIGPSERPYSNQPQHF. In DNA, the CDR3 is TGTGCCAGCAGCGCGGGCAGAACCCGAATAGGGCCGTCCGAACGCCCTTATAGCAATCAGCCCCAGCATTTT. This chain links TRBV9 with TRBJ1-5, with D hard to call. The germline CDR1 and CDR2 sequences are SGDLS and YYNGEE. The CDR3 is made up of 24 amino acids. V shed 3 bases and J shed 0 bases, with 37 bases lying between them.

The chain is built from TRBV11-2 and TRBJ1-2; the match to TRBD1 covers 7 bases. Germline values: CDR1 SGHAT, CDR2 FQNNGV. The ends lost 6 bases at V and 2 bases at J; junction bases unmatched: 9. There are 15 residues in the CDR3. The CDR3 reads CASRLTGQKNYGYTF. For the CDR3, the DNA is TGTGCCAGCAGACTAACGGGACAGAAAAACTATGGCTACACCTTC.

This rearrangement joins TRBV2 to TRBJ2-1, with D maybe TRBD1 (5 bases). V was clipped by 10 bases and J by 0 bases, with 16 bases between them. Germline CDR1 reads SNHLY; CDR2 reads FYNNEI. The CDR3 is made up of 15 amino acids. The CDR3 DNA sequence: TGTGCCACCTCGACAGCTCTGAGCTCCTACAATGAGCAGTTCTTC. It translates to CATSTALSSYNEQFF.

In the case of this clonotype: The junction and the germline gene differ at one end; a read error may be behind it. This chain joins TRBV19 and TRBJ1-5, with D possibly being TRBD1 (5 bases). The CDR3 sequence is 16 residues long. Germline values: CDR1 LNHDA, CDR2 SQIVND (reference sequence). The CDR3 DNA reads TGTGTCAGTACATACGGCCGGGACGGTAGCAATCAGCCCCAGCATTTT. This gives the protein CVSTYGRDGSNQPQHF.

This clonotype came up a few times. CDR3 protein: CASSSEGLGTGSYEQYF. The CDR3 DNA reads TGTGCCAGTAGTTCGGAGGGCCTGGGGACAGGGTCCTACGAGCAGTACTTC. The J gene is TRBJ2-7, the V gene TRBV19; 9 positions agree with TRBD1. The germline V gene encodes CDR1 LNHDA and CDR2 SQIVND (reference sequence). CDR3 length equals 17 residues. J gave up 1 base and V 5 bases, and 12 bases lay outside the gene matches.

The V gene is TRBV20-1, the J gene TRBJ1-5; D is unresolved. The germline gives CDR1 DFQATT, CDR2 SNEGSKA (reference sequence). The CDR3 consists of 14 residues. Trimming removed 1 base at V and 0 bases at J, with 7 bases between. CDR3 DNA: TGCAGTGCTAGAGTTGGGAATAGCAATCAGCCCCAGCATTTT. It encodes CSARVGNSNQPQHF.